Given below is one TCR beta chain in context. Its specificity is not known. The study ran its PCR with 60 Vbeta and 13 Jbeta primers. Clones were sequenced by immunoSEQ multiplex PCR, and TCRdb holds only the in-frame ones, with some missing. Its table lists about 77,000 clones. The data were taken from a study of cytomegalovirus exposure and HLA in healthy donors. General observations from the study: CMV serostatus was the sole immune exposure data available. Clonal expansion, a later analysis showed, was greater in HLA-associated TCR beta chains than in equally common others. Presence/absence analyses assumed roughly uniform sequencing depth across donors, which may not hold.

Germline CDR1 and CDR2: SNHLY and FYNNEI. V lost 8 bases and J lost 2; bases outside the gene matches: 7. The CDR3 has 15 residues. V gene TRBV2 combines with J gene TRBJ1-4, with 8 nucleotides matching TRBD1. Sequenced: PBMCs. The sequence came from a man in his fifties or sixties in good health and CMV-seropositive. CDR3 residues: CASSDPGGTNEKLFF. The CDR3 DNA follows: TGTGCCAGCTCCGACCCAGGGGGCACTAATGAAAAACTGTTTTTT.